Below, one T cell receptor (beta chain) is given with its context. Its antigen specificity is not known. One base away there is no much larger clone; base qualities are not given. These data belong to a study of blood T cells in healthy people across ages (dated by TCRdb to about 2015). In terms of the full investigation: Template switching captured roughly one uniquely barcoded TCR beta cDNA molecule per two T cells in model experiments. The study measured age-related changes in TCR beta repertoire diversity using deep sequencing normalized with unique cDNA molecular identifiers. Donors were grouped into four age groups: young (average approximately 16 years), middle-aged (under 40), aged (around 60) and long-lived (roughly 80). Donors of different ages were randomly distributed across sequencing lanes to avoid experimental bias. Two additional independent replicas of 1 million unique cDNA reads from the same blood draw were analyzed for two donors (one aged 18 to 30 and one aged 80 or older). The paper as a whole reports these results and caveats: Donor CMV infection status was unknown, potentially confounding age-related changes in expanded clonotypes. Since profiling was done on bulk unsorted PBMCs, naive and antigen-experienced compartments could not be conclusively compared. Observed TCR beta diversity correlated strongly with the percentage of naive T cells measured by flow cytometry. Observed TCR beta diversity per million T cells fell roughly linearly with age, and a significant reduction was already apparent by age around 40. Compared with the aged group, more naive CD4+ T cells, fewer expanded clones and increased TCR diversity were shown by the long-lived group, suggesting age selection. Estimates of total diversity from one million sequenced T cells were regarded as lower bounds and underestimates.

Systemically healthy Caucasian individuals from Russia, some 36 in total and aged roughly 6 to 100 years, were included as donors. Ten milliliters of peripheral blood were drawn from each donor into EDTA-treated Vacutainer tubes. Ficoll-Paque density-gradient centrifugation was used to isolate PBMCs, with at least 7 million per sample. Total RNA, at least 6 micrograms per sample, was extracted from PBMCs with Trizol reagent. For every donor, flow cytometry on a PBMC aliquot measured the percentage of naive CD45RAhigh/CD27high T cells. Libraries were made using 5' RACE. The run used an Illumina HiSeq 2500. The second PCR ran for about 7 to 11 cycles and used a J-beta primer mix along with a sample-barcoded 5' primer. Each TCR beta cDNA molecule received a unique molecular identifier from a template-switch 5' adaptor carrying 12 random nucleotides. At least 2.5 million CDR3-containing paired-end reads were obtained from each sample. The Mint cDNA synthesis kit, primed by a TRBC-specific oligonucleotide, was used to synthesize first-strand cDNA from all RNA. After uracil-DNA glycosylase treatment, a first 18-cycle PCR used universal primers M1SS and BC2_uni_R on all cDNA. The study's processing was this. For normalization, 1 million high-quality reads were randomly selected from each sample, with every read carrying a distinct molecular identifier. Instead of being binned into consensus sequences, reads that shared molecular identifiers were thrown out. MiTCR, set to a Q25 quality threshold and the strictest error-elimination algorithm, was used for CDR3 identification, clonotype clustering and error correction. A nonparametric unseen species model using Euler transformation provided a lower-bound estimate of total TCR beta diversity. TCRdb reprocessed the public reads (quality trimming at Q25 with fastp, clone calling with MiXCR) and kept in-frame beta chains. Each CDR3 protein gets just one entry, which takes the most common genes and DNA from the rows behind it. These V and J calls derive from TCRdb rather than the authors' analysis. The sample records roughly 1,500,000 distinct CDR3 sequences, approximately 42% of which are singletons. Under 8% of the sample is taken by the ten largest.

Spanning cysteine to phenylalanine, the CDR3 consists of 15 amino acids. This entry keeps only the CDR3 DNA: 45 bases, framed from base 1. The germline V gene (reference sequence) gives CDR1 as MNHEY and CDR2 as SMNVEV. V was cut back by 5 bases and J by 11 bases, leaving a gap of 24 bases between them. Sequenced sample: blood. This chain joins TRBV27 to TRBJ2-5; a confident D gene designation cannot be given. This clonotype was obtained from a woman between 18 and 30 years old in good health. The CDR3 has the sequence CASSIGQVSYNEQYF. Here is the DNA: TGTGCCAGCAGTATCGGGCAGGTGTCCTACAATGAGCAGTACTTC.